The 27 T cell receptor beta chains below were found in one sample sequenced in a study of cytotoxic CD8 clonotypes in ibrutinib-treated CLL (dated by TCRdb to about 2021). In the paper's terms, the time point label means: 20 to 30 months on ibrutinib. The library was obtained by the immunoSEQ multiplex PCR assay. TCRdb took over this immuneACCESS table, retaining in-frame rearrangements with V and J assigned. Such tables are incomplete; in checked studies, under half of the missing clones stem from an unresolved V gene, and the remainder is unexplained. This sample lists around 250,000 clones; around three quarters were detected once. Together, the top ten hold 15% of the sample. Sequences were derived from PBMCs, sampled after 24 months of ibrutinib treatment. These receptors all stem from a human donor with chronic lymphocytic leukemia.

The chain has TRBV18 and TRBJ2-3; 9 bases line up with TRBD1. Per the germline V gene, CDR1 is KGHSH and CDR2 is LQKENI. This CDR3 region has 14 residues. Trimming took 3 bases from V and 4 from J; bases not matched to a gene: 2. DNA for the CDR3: TGTGCCAGCTCACCGAACAGGGGGCCAGATACGCAGTATTTT. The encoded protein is CASSPNRGPDTQYF.

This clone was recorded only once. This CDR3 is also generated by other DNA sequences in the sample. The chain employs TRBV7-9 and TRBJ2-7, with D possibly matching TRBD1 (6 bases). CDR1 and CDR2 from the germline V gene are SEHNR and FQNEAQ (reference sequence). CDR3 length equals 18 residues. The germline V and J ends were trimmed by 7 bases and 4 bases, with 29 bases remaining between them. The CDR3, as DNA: TGTGCCAGCATCCCCTCTCCCCCACCCGGGACAACGACTTACGAGCAGTACTTC. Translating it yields CASIPSPPPGTTTYEQYF.

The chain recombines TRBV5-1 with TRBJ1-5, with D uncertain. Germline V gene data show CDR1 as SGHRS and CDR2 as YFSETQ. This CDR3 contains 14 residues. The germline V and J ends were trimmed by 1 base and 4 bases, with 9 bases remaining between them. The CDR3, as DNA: TGCGCCAGCAGCTTGAGTCCGCTTAATCAGCCCCAGCATTTT. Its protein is CASSLSPLNQPQHF.

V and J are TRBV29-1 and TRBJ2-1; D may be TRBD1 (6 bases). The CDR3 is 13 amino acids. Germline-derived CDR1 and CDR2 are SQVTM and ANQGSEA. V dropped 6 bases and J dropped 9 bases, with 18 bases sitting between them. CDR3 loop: CSVPRAGAGEQFF. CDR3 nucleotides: TGCAGCGTCCCGCGGGCAGGGGCTGGTGAGCAGTTCTTC.

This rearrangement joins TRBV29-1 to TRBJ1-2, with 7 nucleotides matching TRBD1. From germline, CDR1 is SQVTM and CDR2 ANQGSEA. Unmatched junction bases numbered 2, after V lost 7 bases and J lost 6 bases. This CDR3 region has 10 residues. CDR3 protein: CSGQGDGYTF. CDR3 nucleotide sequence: TGCAGCGGACAGGGTGATGGCTACACCTTC.

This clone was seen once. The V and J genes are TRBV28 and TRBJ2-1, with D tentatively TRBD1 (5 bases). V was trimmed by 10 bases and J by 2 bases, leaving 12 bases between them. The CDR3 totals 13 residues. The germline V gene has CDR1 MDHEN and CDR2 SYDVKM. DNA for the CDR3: TGTGCCACCGACTGGGGCACCTACAATGAGCAGTTCTTC. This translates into CATDWGTYNEQFF.

The CDR3 loop is CASSPLVTSEAFF. As DNA, the CDR3 is TGTGCCAGTAGTCCCCTGGTTACTTCTGAAGCTTTCTTT. J is TRBJ1-1 and V is TRBV19; D uncertain. Trimming cost V 5 bases and J 6 bases, with 13 bases left between them. CDR1 LNHDA and CDR2 SQIVND come from the germline V gene (reference sequence). This CDR3 is built from 13 residues.

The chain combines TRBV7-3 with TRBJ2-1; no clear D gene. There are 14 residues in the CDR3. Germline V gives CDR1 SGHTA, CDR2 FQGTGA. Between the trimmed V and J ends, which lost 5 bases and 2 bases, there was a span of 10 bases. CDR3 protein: CASSPLVPYNEQFF. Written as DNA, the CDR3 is TGTGCCAGCAGCCCCCTCGTACCCTACAATGAGCAGTTCTTC.

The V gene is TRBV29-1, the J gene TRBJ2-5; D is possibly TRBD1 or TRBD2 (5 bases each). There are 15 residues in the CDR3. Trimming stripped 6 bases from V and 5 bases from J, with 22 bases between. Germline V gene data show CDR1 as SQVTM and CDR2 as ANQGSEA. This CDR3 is CSVPSGTAKGETQYF. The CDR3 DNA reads TGCAGCGTGCCGTCCGGGACGGCGAAGGGGGAGACCCAGTACTTC.

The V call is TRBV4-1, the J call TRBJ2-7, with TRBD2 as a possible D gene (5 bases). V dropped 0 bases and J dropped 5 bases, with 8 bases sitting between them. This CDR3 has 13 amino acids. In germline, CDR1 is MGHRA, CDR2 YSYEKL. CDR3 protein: CASSQDMEDEQYF. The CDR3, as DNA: TGCGCCAGCAGCCAAGATATGGAGGACGAGCAGTACTTC.

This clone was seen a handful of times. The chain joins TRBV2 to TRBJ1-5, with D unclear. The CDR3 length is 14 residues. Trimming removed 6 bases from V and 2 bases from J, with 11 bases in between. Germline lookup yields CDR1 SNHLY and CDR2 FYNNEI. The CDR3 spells CASRGYQGNQPQHF. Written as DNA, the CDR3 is TGTGCCAGCAGGGGATACCAGGGCAATCAGCCCCAGCATTTT.

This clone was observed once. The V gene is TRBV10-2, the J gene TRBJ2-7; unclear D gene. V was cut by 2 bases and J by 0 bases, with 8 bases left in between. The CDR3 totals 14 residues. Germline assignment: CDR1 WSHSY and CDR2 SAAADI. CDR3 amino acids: CASSEAATSYEQYF. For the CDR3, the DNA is TGCGCCAGCAGTGAGGCGGCCACCTCCTACGAGCAGTACTTC.

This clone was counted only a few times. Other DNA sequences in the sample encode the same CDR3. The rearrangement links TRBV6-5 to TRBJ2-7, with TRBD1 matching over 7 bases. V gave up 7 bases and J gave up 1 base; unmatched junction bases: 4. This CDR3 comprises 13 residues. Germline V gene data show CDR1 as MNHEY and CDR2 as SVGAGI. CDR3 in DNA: TGTGCCAGCACGGGACAGCCTTCCTACGAGCAGTACTTC. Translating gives CASTGQPSYEQYF.

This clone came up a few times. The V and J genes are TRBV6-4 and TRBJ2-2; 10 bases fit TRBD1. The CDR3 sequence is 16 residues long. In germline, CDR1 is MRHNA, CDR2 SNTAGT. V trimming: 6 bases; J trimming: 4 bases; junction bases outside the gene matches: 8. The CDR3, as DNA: TGTGCCAGCAGGAGGACAGGGGGAGTGACCACCGGGGAGCTGTTTTTT. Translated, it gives CASRRTGGVTTGELFF.

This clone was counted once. CDR3 sequence (DNA): TGTGCCAGTACCCAATCCCGGGCCCTGGGATATAGCAATCAGCCCCAGCATTTT. As protein: CASTQSRALGYSNQPQHF. The V gene is TRBV19, the J gene TRBJ1-5, with D uncertain. Trimming stripped 7 bases from V and 0 bases from J, with 22 bases between. This CDR3 is 18 amino acids long. From germline, CDR1 is LNHDA and CDR2 SQIVND (reference sequence).

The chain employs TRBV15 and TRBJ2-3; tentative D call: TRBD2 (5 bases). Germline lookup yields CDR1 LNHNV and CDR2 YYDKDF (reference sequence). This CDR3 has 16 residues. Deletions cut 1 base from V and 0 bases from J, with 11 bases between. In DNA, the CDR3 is TGTGCCACCAGCAGAGCGCGAGGGTTAAGCACAGATACGCAGTATTTT. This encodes CATSRARGLSTDTQYF.

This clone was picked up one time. The CDR3 reads CASSIDWRTRGNEQFF. The DNA of the CDR3 is TGTGCCAGTAGTATAGATTGGCGGACTAGGGGCAATGAGCAGTTCTTC. This chain joins TRBV19 and TRBJ2-1; TRBD2 agrees at 7 bases. Unmatched junction bases numbered 8, after V lost 0 bases and J lost 6 bases. The CDR3 runs to 16 residues. Germline-derived CDR1 and CDR2 are LNHDA and SQIVND (reference sequence).

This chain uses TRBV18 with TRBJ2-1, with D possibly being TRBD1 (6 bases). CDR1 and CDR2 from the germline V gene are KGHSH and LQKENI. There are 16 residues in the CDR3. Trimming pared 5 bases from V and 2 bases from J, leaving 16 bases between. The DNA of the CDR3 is TGTGCCAGCTCAATCCCGGGACAACGTCCCTACAATGAGCAGTTCTTC. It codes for CASSIPGQRPYNEQFF.

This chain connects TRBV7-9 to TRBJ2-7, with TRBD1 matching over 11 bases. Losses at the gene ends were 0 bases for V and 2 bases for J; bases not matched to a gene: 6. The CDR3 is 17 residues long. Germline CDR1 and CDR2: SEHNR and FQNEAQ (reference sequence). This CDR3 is CASSLAWMDRGPYEQYF. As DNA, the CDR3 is TGTGCCAGCAGCTTAGCGTGGATGGACAGGGGGCCCTACGAGCAGTACTTC.

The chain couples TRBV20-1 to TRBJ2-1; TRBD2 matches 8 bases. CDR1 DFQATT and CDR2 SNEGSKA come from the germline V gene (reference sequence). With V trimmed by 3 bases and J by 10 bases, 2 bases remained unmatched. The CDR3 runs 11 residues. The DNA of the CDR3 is TGCAGTGCTAGTACTAGCGGAGAGCAGTTCTTC. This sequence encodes CSASTSGEQFF.

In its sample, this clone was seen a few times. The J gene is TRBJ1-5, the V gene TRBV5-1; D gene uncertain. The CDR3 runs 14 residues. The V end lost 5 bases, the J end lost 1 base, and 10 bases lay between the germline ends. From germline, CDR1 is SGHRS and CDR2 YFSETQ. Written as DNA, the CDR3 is TGCGCCAGCAGTGAGGGATTAAGCAATCAGCCCCAGCATTTT. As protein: CASSEGLSNQPQHF.

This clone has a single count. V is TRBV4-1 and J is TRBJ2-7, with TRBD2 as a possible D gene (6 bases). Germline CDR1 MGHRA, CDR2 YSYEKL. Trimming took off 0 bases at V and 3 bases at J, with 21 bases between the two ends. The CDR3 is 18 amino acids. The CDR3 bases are TGCGCCAGCAGCCAAGACAAATCGGGAGTCGACCTCTTCTACGAGCAGTACTTC. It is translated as CASSQDKSGVDLFYEQYF.

Written as DNA, the CDR3 is TGTGCCAGCAGTGAAAATCCTAGCGGGGTAACCGGGGAGCTGTTTTTT. Its translation is CASSENPSGVTGELFF. This chain joins TRBV25-1 and TRBJ2-2; 9 nucleotides match TRBD2. V lost 2 bases and J lost 5; bases outside the gene matches: 6. The germline CDR1 and CDR2 sequences are MGHDK and SYGVNS. This CDR3 has 16 residues.

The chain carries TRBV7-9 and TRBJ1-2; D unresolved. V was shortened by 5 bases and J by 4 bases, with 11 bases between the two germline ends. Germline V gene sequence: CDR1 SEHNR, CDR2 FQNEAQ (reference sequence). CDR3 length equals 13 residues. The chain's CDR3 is CASSAGPRYGYTF. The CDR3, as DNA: TGTGCCAGCAGCGCCGGGCCGCGCTATGGCTACACCTTC.

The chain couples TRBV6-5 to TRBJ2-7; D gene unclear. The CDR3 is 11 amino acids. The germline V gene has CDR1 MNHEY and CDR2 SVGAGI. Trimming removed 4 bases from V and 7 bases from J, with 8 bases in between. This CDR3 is CASSWMEEQYF. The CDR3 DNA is TGTGCCAGCAGTTGGATGGAGGAGCAGTACTTC.

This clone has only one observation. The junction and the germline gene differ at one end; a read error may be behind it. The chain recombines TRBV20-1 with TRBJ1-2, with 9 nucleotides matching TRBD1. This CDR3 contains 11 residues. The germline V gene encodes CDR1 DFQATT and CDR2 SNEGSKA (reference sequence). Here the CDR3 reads CSASSGTGSPF. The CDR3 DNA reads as TGCAGTGCTAGTTCCGGGACAGGGTCCCCCTTC.

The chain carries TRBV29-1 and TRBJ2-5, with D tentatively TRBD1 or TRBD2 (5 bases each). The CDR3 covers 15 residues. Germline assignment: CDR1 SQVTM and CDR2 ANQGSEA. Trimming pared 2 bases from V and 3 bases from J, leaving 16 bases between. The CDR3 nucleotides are TGCAGCGTTGAATTCTGGGACGAGGTCGAAGAGACCCAGTACTTC. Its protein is CSVEFWDEVEETQYF.